The T cell receptor (beta chain) under discussion was sequenced for a study of OX40 agonist ivuxolimab in advanced cancers. About the research overall: Of mixed ages from about 20 to 85 and averaging roughly 60 years, the group was approximately 84% male. Three patients responded partially, comprising one with hepatocellular carcinoma and two with cutaneous melanoma. Findings and caveats of the study: With doses of 0.1 to 3.0 mg/kg, CD4+ and CD8+ blood T cells had undergone clonal expansion by week 6.

TCRdb's copy holds only in-frame clones and misses some; the assay was immunoSEQ multiplex PCR. The sample lists nearly 50,000 clones, roughly 88% occurring once. Germline V CDR1 and CDR2: MGHRA, YSYEKL. The J segment lost 13 bases and the V segment lost 4 bases, leaving 14 bases of the junction unmatched. The CDR3 extends over 15 amino acids. Comment on this clone: Antigen unknown.

The V call is TRBV4-1, the J call TRBJ1-2, with 11 nucleotides matching TRBD1. The clonotype comes from an adult with an advanced solid tumor such as melanoma, head and neck, liver or kidney cancer. The starting material was CD4+ or CD8+ T cells sorted from blood, obtained in a trial of the OX40 agonist ivuxolimab. CDR3 sequence reads: CASSRNRGQGDGGTF. CDR3 nucleotides: TGCGCCAGCAGCCGGAACAGGGGACAGGGGGATGGTGGCACCTTC.